The sequence of this TCR beta chain was determined in a study of T cells in Graves' hyperthyroidism and ophthalmopathy. Researchers amplified the TCR beta CDR3 regions from RNA transcripts. Researchers ran a first-round RT-PCR on the TCR CDR3 using the HTBI primer set. TCRdb reanalysed the multiplex PCR reads using MiXCR and keeps one entry per CDR3 protein. Altogether 380,000 or so distinct CDR3 sequences are present, under 20% being singletons, with the ten largest covering about 4%. Absence of ophthalmopathy progression within 18 months defined stable Graves' hyperthyroidism. Cells are PBMCs isolated from more than 8.5 ml of fresh blood. CDR1 and CDR2 (germline): DFQATT, SNEGSKA (reference sequence). With 0 bases removed from V and 10 bases from J, the gap between germline ends came to 12 bases. The CDR3 loop spans 12 amino acids. This clonotype was counted many times. Its antigen is unknown. Study results and caveats: Most expanded thyroid clonotypes above 0.001 recurred in blood.

The J gene is TRBJ1-1, the V gene TRBV20-1; D remains ambiguous. This TCR was sampled from a woman between 18 and 29 years old with Graves' hyperthyroidism. Specimen: blood. Written as DNA, the CDR3 is TGCAGTGCTAGAGAGTCCGGGCGGGGAGCTTTCTTT. Residues: CSARESGRGAFF.